This T cell receptor beta chain was documented in a study of blood T cell repertoires in COVID-19. Overall study: T cells, B-cell-depleted T cells, or PBMCs supplied cDNA or gDNA.

As processed by the authors: Amplification with reference gene primers provided the estimates of nucleated cell counts. Profiling relied on immunoSEQ multiplex PCR, and the TCRdb table lists in-frame clones only, not all of them. V, J and clone size are taken as reported in that table, and D and trimming were inferred from the DNA itself. In the table there are roughly 250,000 clones, approximately 85% of which are singletons. This CDR3 contains 13 residues. Germline assignment: CDR1 SNHLY and CDR2 FYNNEI. J gave up 7 bases and V 7 bases, and 5 bases lay outside the gene matches. This clonotype was obtained from a woman aged 25 to 39 who had recovered from COVID-19. The chain couples TRBV2 to TRBJ1-2; TRBD1 matches 11 bases. Material: PBMCs or T cells enriched from blood (not recorded which). In DNA form, the CDR3 reads TGTGCCAGCAATGGACAGGGGGCGCGTGGCTACACCTTC. Translation: CASNGQGARGYTF.